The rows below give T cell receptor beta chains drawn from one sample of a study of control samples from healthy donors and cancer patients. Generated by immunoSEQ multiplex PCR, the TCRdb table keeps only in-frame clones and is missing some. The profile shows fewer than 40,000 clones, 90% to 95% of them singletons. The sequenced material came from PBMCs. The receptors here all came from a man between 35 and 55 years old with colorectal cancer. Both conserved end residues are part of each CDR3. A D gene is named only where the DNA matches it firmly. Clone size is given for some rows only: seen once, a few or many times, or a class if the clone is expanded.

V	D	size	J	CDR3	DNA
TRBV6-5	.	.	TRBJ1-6	CASSYTRGLGSPLHF	TGTGCCAGCAGTTACACCCGCGGGTTAGGGTCACCCCTCCACTTT
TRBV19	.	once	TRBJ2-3	CASRGPLTDTQYF	TGTGCCAGTAGAGGACCGCTCACAGATACGCAGTATTTT
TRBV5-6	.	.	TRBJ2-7	CASSLLATLGQGYEQYF	TGTGCCAGCAGCTTGTTGGCCACCCTGGGGCAGGGCTACGAGCAGTACTTC
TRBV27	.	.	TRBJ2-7	CASSQSGSYEQYF	TGTGCCAGCAGTCAATCCGGAAGCTACGAGCAGTACTTC
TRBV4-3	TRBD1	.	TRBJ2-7	CASSQGYGTGNYEQYF	TGCGCCAGCAGCCAAGGGTATGGGACAGGGAACTACGAGCAGTACTTC
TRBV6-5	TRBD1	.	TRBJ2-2	CATSRDRVSTGELFF	TGTGCCACCTCGCGTGACAGGGTGTCCACCGGGGAGCTGTTTTTT
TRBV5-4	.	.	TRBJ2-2	CASSLAAGTVNTGELFF	TGTGCCAGCAGCTTAGCCGCCGGGACCGTGAACACCGGGGAGCTGTTTTTT
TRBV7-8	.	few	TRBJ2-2	CASSQGLSGELFF	TGTGCCAGCTCCCAGGGTTTGTCCGGGGAGCTGTTTTTT
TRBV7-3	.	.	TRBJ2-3	CASSLRRTSGTSTDTQYF	TGTGCCAGCAGCTTAAGAAGGACCTCCGGGACAAGCACAGATACGCAGTATTTT
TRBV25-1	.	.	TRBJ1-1	CASSASDGWGTEAFF	TGTGCCAGCAGTGCTTCTGACGGATGGGGCACTGAAGCTTTCTTT
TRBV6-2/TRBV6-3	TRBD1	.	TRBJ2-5	CASSKKGAGETQYF	TGTGCCAGCAGTAAAAAGGGGGCGGGAGAGACCCAGTACTTC
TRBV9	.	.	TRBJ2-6	CASSPRQGQAFSGANVLTF	TGTGCCAGCAGCCCCCGGCAGGGCCAAGCCTTCTCTGGGGCCAACGTCCTGACTTTC
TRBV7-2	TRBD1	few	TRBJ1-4	CASSSSGTGGSKLFF	TGTGCCAGCAGCTCGTCAGGGACAGGGGGATCGAAACTGTTTTTT
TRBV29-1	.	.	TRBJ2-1	CSVNRENEQFF	TGCAGCGTCAACAGGGAAAATGAGCAGTTCTTC
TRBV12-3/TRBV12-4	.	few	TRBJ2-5	CASSGGTFPYF	TGTGCCAGCAGTGGGGGGACTTTTCCGTACTTC
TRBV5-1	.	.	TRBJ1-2	CASSPGSNYGYTF	TGCGCCAGCAGCCCCGGATCTAACTATGGCTACACCTTC